The sequence of this T cell receptor beta chain was determined in a study of shared clonotypes between healthy human individuals (dated by TCRdb to 2020 to 2021). Regarding the complete study: A couple of women and a few men aged 18 to 49 years were included in the cohort. Libraries were prepared and TCR repertoires were sequenced by different laboratories using diverse techniques, in order to increase sequencing depth and limit assay-specific biases. To estimate repertoire size and how much clonotype sharing occurs between individuals, the study deeply sequenced the blood TCR repertoires of five healthy adults. For each donor, CD4 naive and CD4 memory were each given three plates, CD8 naive was given two plates, and CD8 memory was given one plate. Each donor's leukapheresis produced roughly between roughly 0.85 and 10 billion PBMCs.

This clone was counted a few times. Its binding antigen is unknown. No base quality values were provided; no much bigger clone lies one nucleotide off. The CDR3, from cysteine to phenylalanine, totals 15 residues. The kept DNA is CDR3 alone, 45 bases in frame from the first base. Trimming removed 5 bases from V and 1 base from J, leaving 14 bases between the germline ends. CDR1 LNHDA and CDR2 SQIVND are derived from the germline V gene (reference sequence). The donors were healthy, HIV-negative adults who had no recently reported acute infections or vaccinations. Only Caucasian adults living in Nashville, Tennessee, USA were represented among the donors. CD4+ T cells were enriched by magnetic negative selection; naive cells were then positively selected on CD45RA, and the negative fraction formed the memory subset. Blood was collected by leukapheresis, and PBMCs were isolated by Ficoll-Histopaque density gradient centrifugation and then cryopreserved in liquid nitrogen vapor phase. Analytical flow cytometry was used to check the purity and quantity of every magnetically sorted T cell population. Genomic DNA was isolated from every sorted fraction and measured by UV absorbance on a Nanodrop 2000c.

Beyond this particular receptor, the publication reports: Only blood was sampled, and tissue TCR repertoires likely differ from those in blood. Around 5% of naive CD4, 3.5% of naive CD8, around 2.3% of memory CD4, and 0.35% to 0.5% of memory CD8 clonotypes were shared across a few donors. Estimated clonotype richness was generally larger for naive than for memory subsets. Because the study included only a small number of donors, the genetic and exposure-history diversity represented was limited. Pairwise subsampling indicated that sequencing depth was expected to affect the degree of clonotype sharing among donors. Even with the large sequencing depth, rarefaction of the sorted-subset datasets indicated that sequencing was incomplete. Compared with non-shared clonotypes, the clonotypes found in all four sorted-subset donors had higher generation probabilities.

Using the deep immunoSEQ assay, multiplex PCR amplified TCR CDR3 regions from genomic DNA. Genomic DNA extracted from each cell subset was distributed evenly over all wells of several immunoSEQ 96-well plates, and each plate served as one replicate. For sorted subsets, each replicate PCR was loaded with around 220 ng genomic DNA, equivalent to 32,000 or so T cell genomes. The purified libraries were quantified using a Qubit 3.0 fluorometer, sized with a Bioanalyzer 2100, and then quantified again using the KAPA Library Quantification kit. A separate single-read 150-cycle Illumina NextSeq 550 flow cell was used to sequence each immunoSEQ 96-well plate. Concerning the study's data processing: Because only junctional sequences without quality scores were contained in the immunoSEQ output, filtering matching that applied to full-length reads could not be performed. Sequences were annotated with PyIR, a Python wrapper for IgBLAST v1.9, and V/J genes and CDR3 were assigned using IMGT germline references. Reads were removed for weak V/J assignments (E-value above 1e-6), missing CDR3, stop codons, out-of-frame junctions, or ambiguous translated residues. A V3J clonotype was defined by an identical inferred V gene, J gene, and CDR3 amino acid sequence. Percentage overlap between repertoires was computed as shared unique clonotypes divided by the size of the smaller repertoire. RTK rarefaction, the Chao1 estimator, and Recon v2.1 estimates of unobserved clonotypes were used to assess repertoire richness. OLGA was used to compute generation probabilities for all TCRbeta clonotypes that the gDNA method yielded from four donors. TCRdb re-hosts the immuneACCESS table, in-frame sequences only. Its copies lack some clones; in the studies checked, an unresolved V gene accounts for under half of them, and the cause for the rest is not known. V and J calls and clone size come straight from that table; D and trimming were deduced from the DNA. The sample table lists some 2,100,000 clones, approximately 94% of them with a count of one. In total, the top ten clones hold about 0.13% of the sample.

This chain joins TRBV19 to TRBJ1-2, with no confident D gene call. This TCR was recovered from a young man in good health. Sequencing was performed on naive CD4+ T cells sorted from blood. The intended sense of this specimen's cell subset or site label: CD45RA+ positively selected. The CDR3 region: CASSSRAAGNYGYTF. The sequenced DNA is TGTGCCAGTAGTTCCCGAGCCGCGGGTAACTATGGCTACACCTTC.